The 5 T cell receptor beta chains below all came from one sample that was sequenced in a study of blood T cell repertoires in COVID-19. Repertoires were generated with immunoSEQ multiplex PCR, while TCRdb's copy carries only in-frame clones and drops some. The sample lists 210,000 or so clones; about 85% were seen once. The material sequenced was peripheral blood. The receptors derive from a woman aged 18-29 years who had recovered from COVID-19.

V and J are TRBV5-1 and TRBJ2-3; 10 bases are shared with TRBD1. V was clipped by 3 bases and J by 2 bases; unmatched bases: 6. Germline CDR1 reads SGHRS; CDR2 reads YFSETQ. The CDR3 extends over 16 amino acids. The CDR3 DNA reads TGCGCCAGCAGCTGGCTAGGACAGGGGGTCACAGATACGCAGTATTTT. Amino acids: CASSWLGQGVTDTQYF.

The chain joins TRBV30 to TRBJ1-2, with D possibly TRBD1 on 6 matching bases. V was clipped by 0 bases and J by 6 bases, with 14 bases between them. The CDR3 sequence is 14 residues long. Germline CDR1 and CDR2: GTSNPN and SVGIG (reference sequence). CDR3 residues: CAWSVQGGENGYTF. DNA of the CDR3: TGTGCCTGGAGTGTACAGGGTGGTGAGAATGGCTACACCTTC.

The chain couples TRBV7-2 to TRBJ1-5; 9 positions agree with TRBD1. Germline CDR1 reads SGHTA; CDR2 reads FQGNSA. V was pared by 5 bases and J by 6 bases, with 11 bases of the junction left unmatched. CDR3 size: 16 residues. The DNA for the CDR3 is TGTGCCAGCAGCCACCGGGACAGGGCGTTTGGTCAGCCCCAGCATTTT. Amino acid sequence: CASSHRDRAFGQPQHF.

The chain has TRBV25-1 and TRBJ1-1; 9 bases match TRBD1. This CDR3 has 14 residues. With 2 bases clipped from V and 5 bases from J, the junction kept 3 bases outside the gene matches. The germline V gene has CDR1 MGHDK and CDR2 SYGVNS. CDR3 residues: CASSEPGQGTEAFF. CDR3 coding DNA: TGTGCCAGCAGTGAACCGGGACAGGGAACTGAAGCTTTCTTT.

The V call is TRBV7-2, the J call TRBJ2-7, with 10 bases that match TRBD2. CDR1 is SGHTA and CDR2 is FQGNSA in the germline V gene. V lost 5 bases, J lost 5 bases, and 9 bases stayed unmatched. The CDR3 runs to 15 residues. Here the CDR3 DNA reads TGTGCCAGCAGCGCCCGACTAGCGGGTCCTCACGAGCAGTACTTC. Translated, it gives CASSARLAGPHEQYF.